The TCR beta chain under discussion was sequenced for a study of yellow fever vaccine responses in identical twins. TCRdb re-analysed the RT-PCR reads in MiXCR, keeping a single row per CDR3 protein. Among 30,000 to 40,000 distinct CDR3 sequences listed, 45% to 65% were seen once. With respect to this clonotype: What it binds is not known.

V lost 0 bases and J 0 bases, leaving 6 bases between the germline ends. The CDR3 is 15 amino acids. CDR1 SGHTA and CDR2 FQGNSA come from the germline V gene. General study findings and limits: Twins reportedly showed a vaccine T cell response that seemed partly convergent and partly personalized.

The receptor was isolated from a young woman who received the yellow fever vaccine. The sample consisted of T cells from blood (PBMCs), unsorted or a sorted subset (not recorded which), taken before or after yellow fever vaccination (not recorded which). The chain joins TRBV7-2 to TRBJ2-1, with D tentatively TRBD2 (5 bases). The CDR3 coding sequence is TGTGCCAGCAGCTTAGCGGGGAGCTCCTACAATGAGCAGTTCTTC. It translates to CASSLAGSSYNEQFF.